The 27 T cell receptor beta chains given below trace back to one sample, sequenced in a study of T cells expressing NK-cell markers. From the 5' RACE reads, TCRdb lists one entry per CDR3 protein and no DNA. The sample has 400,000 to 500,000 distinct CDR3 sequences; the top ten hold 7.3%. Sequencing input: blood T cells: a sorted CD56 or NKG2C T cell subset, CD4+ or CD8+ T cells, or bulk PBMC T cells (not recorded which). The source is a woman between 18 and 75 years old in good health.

CDR3 sequence reads: CSARGAQGLRSSGANVLTF. The chain is built from TRBV20-1 and TRBJ2-6. Looked up from germline, CDR1 is DFQATT and CDR2 is SNEGSKA (reference sequence). The CDR3 length is 19 residues.

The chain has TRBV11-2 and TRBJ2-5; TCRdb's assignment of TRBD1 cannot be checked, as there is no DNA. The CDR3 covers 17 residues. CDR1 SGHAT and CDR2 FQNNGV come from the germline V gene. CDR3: CASSLDWTGLAWETQYF. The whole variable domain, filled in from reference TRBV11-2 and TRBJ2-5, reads EAGVAQSPRYKIIEKRQSVAFWCNPISGHATLYWYQQILGQGPKLLIQFQNNGVVDDSQLPKDRFSAERLKGVDSTLKIQPAKLEDSAVYLCASSLDWTGLAWETQYFGPGTRLLVL.

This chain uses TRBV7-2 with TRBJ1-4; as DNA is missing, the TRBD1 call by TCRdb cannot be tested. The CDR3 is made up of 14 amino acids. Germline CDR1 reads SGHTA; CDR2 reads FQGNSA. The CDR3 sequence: CASSPQGPNEKLFF. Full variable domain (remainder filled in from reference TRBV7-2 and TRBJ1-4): GAGVSQSPSNKVTEKGKDVELRCDPISGHTALYWYRQSLGQGLEFLIYFQGNSAPDKSGLPSDRFSAERTGGSVSTLTIQRTQQEDSAVYLCASSPQGPNEKLFFGSGTQLSVL.

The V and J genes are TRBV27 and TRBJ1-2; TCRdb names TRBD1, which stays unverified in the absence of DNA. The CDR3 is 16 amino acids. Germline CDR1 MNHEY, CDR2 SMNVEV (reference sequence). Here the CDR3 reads CASSNGVTGTNYGYTF.

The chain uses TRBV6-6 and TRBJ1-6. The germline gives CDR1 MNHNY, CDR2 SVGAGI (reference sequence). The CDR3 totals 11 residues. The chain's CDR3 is CASSPSFSLHF.

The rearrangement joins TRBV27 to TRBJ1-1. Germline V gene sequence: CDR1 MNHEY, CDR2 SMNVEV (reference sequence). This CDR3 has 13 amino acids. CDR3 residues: CASSLGFNTEAFF.

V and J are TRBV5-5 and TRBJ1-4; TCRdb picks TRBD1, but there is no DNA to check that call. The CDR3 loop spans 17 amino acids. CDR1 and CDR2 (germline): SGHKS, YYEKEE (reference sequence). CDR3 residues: CASSLGTVVATNEKLFF. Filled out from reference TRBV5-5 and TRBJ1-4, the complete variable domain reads DAGVTQSPTHLIKTRGQQVTLRCSPISGHKSVSWYQQVLGQGPQFIFQYYEKEERGRGNFPDRFSARQFPNYSSELNVNALLLGDSALYLCASSLGTVVATNEKLFFGSGTQLSVL.

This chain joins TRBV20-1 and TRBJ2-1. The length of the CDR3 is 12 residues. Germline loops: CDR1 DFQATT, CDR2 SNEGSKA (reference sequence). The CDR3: CSAREFYNEQFF.

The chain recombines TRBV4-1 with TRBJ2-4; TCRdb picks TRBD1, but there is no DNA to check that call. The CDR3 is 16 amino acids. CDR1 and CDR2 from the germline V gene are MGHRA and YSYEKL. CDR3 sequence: CASSQGQVSAKNIQYF.

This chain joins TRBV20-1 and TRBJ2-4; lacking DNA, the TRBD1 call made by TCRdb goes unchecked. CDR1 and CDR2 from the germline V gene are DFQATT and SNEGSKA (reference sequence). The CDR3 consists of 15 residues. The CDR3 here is CSAPGGVFAKNIQYF.

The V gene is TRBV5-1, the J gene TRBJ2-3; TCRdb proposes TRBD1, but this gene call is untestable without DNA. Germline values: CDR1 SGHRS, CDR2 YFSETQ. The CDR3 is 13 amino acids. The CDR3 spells CASSLPPADTQYF.

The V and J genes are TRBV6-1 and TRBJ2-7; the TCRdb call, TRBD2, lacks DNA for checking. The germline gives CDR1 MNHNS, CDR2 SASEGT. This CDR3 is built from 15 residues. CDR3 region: CASSEKLGPLHEQYF.

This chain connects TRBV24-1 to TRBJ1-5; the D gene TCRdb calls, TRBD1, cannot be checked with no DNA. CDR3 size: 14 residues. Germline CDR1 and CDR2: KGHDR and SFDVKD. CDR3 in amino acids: CATSDFSGNQPQHF.

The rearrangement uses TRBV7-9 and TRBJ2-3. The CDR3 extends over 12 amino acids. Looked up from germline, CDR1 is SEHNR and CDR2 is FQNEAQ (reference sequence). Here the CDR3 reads CASSPYSDTQYF.

The CDR3 is CASSPSGERETQYF. The chain is built from TRBV4-3 and TRBJ2-5; the TCRdb D gene call, TRBD1, has no DNA to confirm it. Germline values: CDR1 LGHNA, CDR2 YSLEER. This CDR3 comprises 14 residues.

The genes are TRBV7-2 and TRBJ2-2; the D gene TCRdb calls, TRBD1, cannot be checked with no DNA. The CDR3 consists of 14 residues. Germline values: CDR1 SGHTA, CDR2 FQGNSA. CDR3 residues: CASSSHLGAGELFF.

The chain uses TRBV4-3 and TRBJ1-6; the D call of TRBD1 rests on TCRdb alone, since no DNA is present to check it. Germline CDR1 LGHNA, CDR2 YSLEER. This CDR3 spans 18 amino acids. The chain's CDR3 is CASSQDLASGTYNSPLHF.

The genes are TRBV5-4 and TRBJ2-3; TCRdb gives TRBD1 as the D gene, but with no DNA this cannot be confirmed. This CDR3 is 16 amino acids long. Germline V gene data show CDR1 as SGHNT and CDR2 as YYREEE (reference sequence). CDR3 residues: CASSPGGTGGADTQYF.

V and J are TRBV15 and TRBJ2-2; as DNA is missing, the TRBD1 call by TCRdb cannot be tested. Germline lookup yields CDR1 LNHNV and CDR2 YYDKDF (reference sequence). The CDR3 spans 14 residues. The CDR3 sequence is CATLGHANTGELFF. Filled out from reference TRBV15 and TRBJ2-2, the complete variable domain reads DAMVIQNPRYQVTQFGKPVTLSCSQTLNHNVMYWYQQKSSQAPKLLFHYYDKDFNNEADTPDNFQSRRPNTSFCFLDIRSPGLGDTAMYLCATLGHANTGELFFGEGSRLTVL.

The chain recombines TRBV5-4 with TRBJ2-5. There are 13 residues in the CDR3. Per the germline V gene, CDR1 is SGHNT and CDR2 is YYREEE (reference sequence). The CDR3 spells CASSLAPVETQYF.

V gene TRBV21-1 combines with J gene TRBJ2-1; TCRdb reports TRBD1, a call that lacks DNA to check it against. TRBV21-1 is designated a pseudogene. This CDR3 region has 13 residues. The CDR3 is CASSKVADRVVIF.

CDR3 loop: CASRPPGQGWEETQYF. J is TRBJ2-5 and V is TRBV28; TCRdb calls TRBD1, which cannot be checked without DNA. This CDR3 is built from 16 residues. Germline values: CDR1 MDHEN, CDR2 SYDVKM.

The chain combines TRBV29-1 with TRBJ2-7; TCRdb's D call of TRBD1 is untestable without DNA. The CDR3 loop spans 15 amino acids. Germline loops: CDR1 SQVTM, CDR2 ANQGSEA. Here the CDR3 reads CSVAGTGQSTYEQYF.

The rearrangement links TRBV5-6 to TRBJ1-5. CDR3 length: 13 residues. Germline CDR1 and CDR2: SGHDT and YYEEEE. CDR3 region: CASSSSASQPQHF.

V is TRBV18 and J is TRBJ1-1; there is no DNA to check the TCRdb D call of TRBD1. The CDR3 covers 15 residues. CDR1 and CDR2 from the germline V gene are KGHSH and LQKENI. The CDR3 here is CASSPSLTENTEAFF.

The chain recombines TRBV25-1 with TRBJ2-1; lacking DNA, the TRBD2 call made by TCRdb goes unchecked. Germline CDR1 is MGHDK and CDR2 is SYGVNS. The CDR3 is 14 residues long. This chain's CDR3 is CASSDLGRGNEQFF.

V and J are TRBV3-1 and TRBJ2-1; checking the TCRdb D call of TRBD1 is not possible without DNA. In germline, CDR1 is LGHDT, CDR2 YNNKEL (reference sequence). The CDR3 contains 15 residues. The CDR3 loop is CASSQTGAGYNEQFF.